This T cell receptor beta chain emerged from a study of blood T cell repertoires in COVID-19. For the study at large: Material from acute and convalescent COVID-19 was sourced from the United States, Italy and Spain. In each case, the material was cDNA or gDNA derived from T cells, B-cell-depleted T cells, or PBMCs.

Repertoires were generated with immunoSEQ multiplex PCR, while TCRdb's copy carries only in-frame clones and drops some. The repertoire consists of some 150,000 clones, with around 79% occurring once and the leading ten covering about 1.8%. The germline CDR1 and CDR2 sequences are SGHTA and FQGTGA. The CDR3 loop spans 14 amino acids. J was trimmed by 4 bases and V by 1 base; bases with no gene match: 3. This sequence originates from a man aged 80 or over with acute or convalescent COVID-19. Sequencing input: peripheral blood. The rearrangement links TRBV7-3 to TRBJ1-2; TRBD1 agrees at 7 bases. CDR3 DNA: TGTGCCAGCAGCTTAATCCGACAGGGCTATGGCTACACCTTC. This codes for CASSLIRQGYGYTF.